The present TCR beta chain was sequenced within a study of vaccination and CD4 T cells after COVID-19. Cultured CD4+ T cells had their DNA profiled by the Oncomine TCR Beta short-read assay. TCRdb ran MiXCR on the PCR reads and lists one entry per CDR3 protein. Here the sample spans about 25,000 distinct CDR3 sequences, roughly a third being singletons. Indicated time point: late sampling 161 to 241 days after vaccination in three convalescent patients. The sample's treatment: roughly 10-day PBMC culture with coronavirus spike peptide pools or control peptides (ViraFEST assay). This clonotype was observed once. Its antigen remains unidentified. The receptor's source is a human donor who had recovered from COVID-19. The sample in question was CD4+ T cells from blood, cultured in vitro, obtained about 7 months after SARS-CoV-2 vaccination.

The CDR3 loop reads CASSETGAGPETQYF. The CDR3 region has the DNA TGTGCCAGCAGTGAAACTGGCGCGGGTCCGGAGACCCAGTACTTC. V is TRBV2 and J is TRBJ2-5, with D possibly TRBD2 on 5 matching bases. The CDR3 covers 15 residues. Trimming stripped 2 bases from V and 5 bases from J, with 15 bases between. Germline V CDR1 and CDR2: SNHLY, FYNNEI.